This TCR beta chain was retrieved from a study of blood T cell repertoires in COVID-19. TCRdb's copy holds only in-frame clones and misses some; the assay was immunoSEQ multiplex PCR. This sample has 200,000 to 300,000 clones, with around 89% found just once. The J segment lost 9 bases and the V segment lost 6 bases, leaving 8 bases of the junction unmatched. CDR3 length equals 12 residues. CDR1 and CDR2 (germline): SGHRS, YFSETQ. This clonotype was sampled from a woman aged 40 to 50 with acute or convalescent COVID-19. The chain carries TRBV5-1 and TRBJ1-2; 7 bases align to TRBD1. Sequencing was done on a sample of peripheral blood. CDR3 sequence (DNA): TGCGCCAGCATCGGCAGGGGGGCGAGCTACACCTTC. It translates to CASIGRGASYTF. Combining the CDR3 with reference TRBV5-1 and TRBJ1-2 gives the whole variable domain KAGVTQTPRYLIKTRGQQVTLSCSPISGHRSVSWYQQTPGQGLQFLFEYFSETQRNKGNFPGRFSGRQFSNSRSEMNVSTLELGDSALYLCASIGRGASYTFGSGTRLTVV.